One sample yielded the 5 T cell receptor beta chains listed below, sequenced in a study of cytomegalovirus exposure and HLA in healthy donors. Only in-frame clones appear in the TCRdb table, and some are missing; sequencing was by immunoSEQ multiplex PCR. The table has 200,000 to 250,000 clones, roughly 87% seen once. The sample taken for sequencing was PBMCs. Receptors were obtained from a woman aged 18-29 years in good health and CMV-seropositive.

V gene TRBV6-1 combines with J gene TRBJ2-3; maybe TRBD1 (6 bases). Germline CDR1 and CDR2: MNHNS and SASEGT. The V gene lost 6 bases and the J gene lost 1 base, with 14 bases spanning the gap. This CDR3 region has 15 residues. The CDR3 spells CASSEQGWGTDTQYF. The CDR3 DNA reads TGTGCCAGCAGCGAACAGGGTTGGGGCACAGATACGCAGTATTTT.

This clone was counted only a few times. The chain joins TRBV28 to TRBJ1-1; TRBD1 agrees at 8 bases. In germline, CDR1 is MDHEN, CDR2 SYDVKM. The CDR3 is 13 residues long. The J segment lost 4 bases and the V segment lost 10 bases, leaving 8 bases of the junction unmatched. CDR3 coding DNA: TGTGCCATCGCGCCGCAGGGGGCCACTGAAGCTTTCTTT. Its protein is CAIAPQGATEAFF.

This chain connects TRBV5-1 to TRBJ2-1; perhaps TRBD2 as D (6 bases). Germline CDR1 and CDR2: SGHRS and YFSETQ. The CDR3 covers 15 residues. The V and J ends lost 3 bases and 3 bases respectively, with 13 bases between them. CDR3 bases: TGCGCCAGCAGCTCTACCGGGACTTTCTACAATGAGCAGTTCTTC. Residues: CASSSTGTFYNEQFF.

V and J are TRBV27 and TRBJ2-7; TRBD2 agrees at 7 bases. V shed 5 bases and J 2 bases; nucleotides not matched to a gene: 6. Germline V gives CDR1 MNHEY, CDR2 SMNVEV (reference sequence). This CDR3 region has 14 residues. CDR3: CASSNGGGTYEQYF. CDR3 DNA: TGTGCCAGCAGTAATGGCGGGGGAACCTACGAGCAGTACTTC.

This clone has only one observation. As DNA, the CDR3 is TGTGCCAGCAGCGAGGAACGCTTCAGGGGGCTCAGGGCCCAGTACTTC. Translated: CASSEERFRGLRAQYF. J is TRBJ2-5 and V is TRBV5-6; TRBD1 matches 8 bases. Germline V gene data show CDR1 as SGHDT and CDR2 as YYEEEE. V lost 4 bases and J lost 9; bases outside the gene matches: 17. This CDR3 comprises 16 residues.